This paragraph reports one T cell receptor (beta chain). Its antigen is unidentified. The CDR3 totals 12 residues. The germline V gene has CDR1 MDHEN and CDR2 SYDVKM. V dropped 4 bases and J dropped 12; count of bases not matched to a gene: 8. The sample comes from a study of radiotherapy plus CTLA-4 blockade in lung cancer. Study at large: Disease control reached more than 30%, with objective responses in under 20%.

Regarding the study as a whole: After treatment with radiotherapy plus ipilimumab, TCR clones that came from the tumor expanded in blood.

Using immunoSEQ multiplex PCR, the repertoire was profiled, and TCRdb retains in-frame clones only, with some absent. Of about 77,000 clones in the sample, under 75% were seen once. The origin of this receptor is a human donor with non-small cell lung cancer whose response to radiotherapy plus ipilimumab could not be evaluated. V and J are TRBV28 and TRBJ2-7; 8 bases are a match to TRBD1. This specimen was peripheral blood, taken from a patient treated with radiotherapy plus ipilimumab. The CDR3 spells CASSSRSGGRYF. In nucleotides, the CDR3 is TGTGCCAGCAGTTCCCGGTCAGGGGGCAGGTACTTC.